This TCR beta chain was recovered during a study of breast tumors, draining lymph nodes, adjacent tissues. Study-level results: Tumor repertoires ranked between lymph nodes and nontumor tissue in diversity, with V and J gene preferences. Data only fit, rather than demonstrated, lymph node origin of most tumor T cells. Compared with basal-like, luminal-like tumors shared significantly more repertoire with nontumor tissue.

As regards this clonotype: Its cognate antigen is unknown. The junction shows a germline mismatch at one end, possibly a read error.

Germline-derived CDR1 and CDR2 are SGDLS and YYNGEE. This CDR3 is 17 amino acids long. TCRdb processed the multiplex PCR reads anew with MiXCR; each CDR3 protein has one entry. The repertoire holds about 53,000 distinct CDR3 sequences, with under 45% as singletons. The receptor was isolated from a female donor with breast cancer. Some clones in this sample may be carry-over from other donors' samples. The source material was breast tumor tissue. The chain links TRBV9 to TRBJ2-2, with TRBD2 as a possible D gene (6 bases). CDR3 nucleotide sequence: TGTGCCAGCAGCCCCACGCTGGCGGTCGCGAACACCGGGGGGCTGTTTTTT. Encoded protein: CASSPTLAVANTGGLFF.